This TCR beta chain was found in a study of cytomegalovirus exposure and HLA in healthy donors. Broader study findings: Some TCR beta chains (about 180 of them) were listed as cytomegalovirus-associated.

With 4 bases removed from V and 4 bases from J, the gap between germline ends came to 8 bases. The V gene's germline CDR1 is GTSNPN and CDR2 SVGIG (reference sequence). The length of the CDR3 is 12 residues. With respect to this clone: Its matching antigen is unknown.

PCR used 60 Vbeta primers and 13 Jbeta primers. Clones were read by immunoSEQ multiplex PCR, and TCRdb kept only the in-frame ones, dropping some. Altogether about 190,000 clones are present, around 88% being singletons, with the ten largest covering roughly 0.32%. Sequenced: PBMCs. The chain couples TRBV30 to TRBJ2-1, with D possibly TRBD1 on 5 matching bases. The clonotype was recovered from a woman aged 25 to 39 in good health and CMV-seronegative. The CDR3 here is CAWTRQYNEQFF. The CDR3 DNA reads TGTGCCTGGACTCGACAGTACAATGAGCAGTTCTTC.